The clone carrying this T cell receptor (beta chain) was picked up a small number of times. These data are taken from a study of patients and donors after allogeneic stem cell transplantation. The CDR3 is 13 amino acids. The germline V gene has CDR1 ENHRY and CDR2 SYGVKD. V dropped 10 bases and J dropped 8; count of bases not matched to a gene: 6. One entry per CDR3 protein results from TCRdb running MiXCR on the RT-PCR reads. This repertoire shows 95,000 to 120,000 distinct CDR3 sequences, around 36% found once; its top ten account for 25% to 35%. The source of this sequence is a human donor who was either an allogeneic HSCT recipient or a stem cell or donor lymphocyte infusion donor (not recorded which). It is not recorded whose cells these are; they may come from a transplant donor. What was sequenced was blood, either unsorted or a sorted T cell fraction (not recorded which). The gene calls are TRBV10-3 and TRBJ1-6; 9 positions agree with TRBD1. This CDR3 reads CASRDRVHSPLHF. CDR3 sequence (DNA): TGTGCCAGCCGGGACAGGGTCCATTCACCCCTCCACTTT.